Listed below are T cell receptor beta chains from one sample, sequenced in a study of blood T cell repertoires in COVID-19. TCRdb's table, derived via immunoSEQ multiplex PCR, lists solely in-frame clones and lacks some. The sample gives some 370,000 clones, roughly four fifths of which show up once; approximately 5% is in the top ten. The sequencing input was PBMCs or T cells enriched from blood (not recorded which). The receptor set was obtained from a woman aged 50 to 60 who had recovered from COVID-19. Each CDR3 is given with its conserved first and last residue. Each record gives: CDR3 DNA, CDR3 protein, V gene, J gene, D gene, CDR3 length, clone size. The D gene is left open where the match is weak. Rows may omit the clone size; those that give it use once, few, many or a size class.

CDR3 DNA: TGTGCTAGCAGCTTAGCGCTAGGAACAGGGGGTGGGACCCAGTACTTC; CDR3 protein: CASSLALGTGGGTQYF; V gene: TRBV7-7; J gene: TRBJ2-5; D gene: TRBD1; CDR3 length: 16; clone size: once
CDR3 DNA: TGTGCCAGCAACCCCCCCGGGAGCAAATATGGCTACACCTTC; CDR3 protein: CASNPPGSKYGYTF; V gene: TRBV4-2; J gene: TRBJ1-2; D gene: .; CDR3 length: 14; clone size: few
CDR3 DNA: TGTGCCAGCAGCGGCAGGGAGGCAGATACGCAGTATTTT; CDR3 protein: CASSGREADTQYF; V gene: TRBV7-2; J gene: TRBJ2-3; D gene: .; CDR3 length: 13; clone size: .
CDR3 DNA: TGCGCCAGCAGCCAAGATTTTACGATTCGGGAAAAACTGTTTTTT; CDR3 protein: CASSQDFTIREKLFF; V gene: TRBV4-3; J gene: TRBJ1-4; D gene: .; CDR3 length: 15; clone size: .
CDR3 DNA: TGTGCCAGCAGCTTAGGTCTAGGCTACGAGCAGTACTTC; CDR3 protein: CASSLGLGYEQYF; V gene: TRBV7-3; J gene: TRBJ2-7; D gene: .; CDR3 length: 13; clone size: .
CDR3 DNA: TGCGCCAGCAGCCAGGGGACAGTGAACACTGAAGCTTTCTTT; CDR3 protein: CASSQGTVNTEAFF; V gene: TRBV4-3; J gene: TRBJ1-1; D gene: TRBD1; CDR3 length: 14; clone size: .
CDR3 DNA: TGTGCCTCGACTGGGAGCGGCTACGAGCAGTACTTC; CDR3 protein: CASTGSGYEQYF; V gene: TRBV6-5; J gene: TRBJ2-7; D gene: .; CDR3 length: 12; clone size: .
CDR3 DNA: TGCGCCAGCAGCTTAGGAATAGGAGGACAGAGCACCGGGGAGCTGTTTTTT; CDR3 protein: CASSLGIGGQSTGELFF; V gene: TRBV5-1; J gene: TRBJ2-2; D gene: .; CDR3 length: 17; clone size: .
CDR3 DNA: TGTGCCAGCAGCCAAGAAAGAGTACAGGGAAACTATGGCTACACCTTC; CDR3 protein: CASSQERVQGNYGYTF; V gene: TRBV4-2; J gene: TRBJ1-2; D gene: .; CDR3 length: 16; clone size: .
CDR3 DNA: TGTGCCAGTAGTAGCGGGGACAGGTTTACGGATGGCTACACCTTC; CDR3 protein: CASSSGDRFTDGYTF; V gene: TRBV19; J gene: TRBJ1-2; D gene: TRBD1; CDR3 length: 15; clone size: .
CDR3 DNA: TGTGCCAGTAGTATCAGGGGCGGGGGCACTGAAGCTTTCTTT; CDR3 protein: CASSIRGGGTEAFF; V gene: TRBV19; J gene: TRBJ1-1; D gene: .; CDR3 length: 14; clone size: .
CDR3 DNA: TGTGCCAGTAGTATCCCCCGAGACTTAATGAACACTGAAGCTTTCTTT; CDR3 protein: CASSIPRDLMNTEAFF; V gene: TRBV19; J gene: TRBJ1-1; D gene: .; CDR3 length: 16; clone size: once
CDR3 DNA: TGTGCCTGGATTGTACAGGGTGGGGTGGGCTACACCTTC; CDR3 protein: CAWIVQGGVGYTF; V gene: TRBV30; J gene: TRBJ1-2; D gene: .; CDR3 length: 13; clone size: .
CDR3 DNA: TGTGCCTGGATGGAAGGGGCAAATTCACCCCTCCACTTT; CDR3 protein: CAWMEGANSPLHF; V gene: TRBV30; J gene: TRBJ1-6; D gene: .; CDR3 length: 13; clone size: .
CDR3 DNA: TGTGCCAGCAACCTTGTGGGGAGGACTGAAGCTTTCTTT; CDR3 protein: CASNLVGRTEAFF; V gene: TRBV7-2; J gene: TRBJ1-1; D gene: .; CDR3 length: 13; clone size: .
CDR3 DNA: TGTGCCAGTATCCCCCAGACAGGGGGCCGTATGAACACTGAAGCTTTCTTT; CDR3 protein: CASIPQTGGRMNTEAFF; V gene: TRBV19; J gene: TRBJ1-1; D gene: TRBD1; CDR3 length: 17; clone size: .